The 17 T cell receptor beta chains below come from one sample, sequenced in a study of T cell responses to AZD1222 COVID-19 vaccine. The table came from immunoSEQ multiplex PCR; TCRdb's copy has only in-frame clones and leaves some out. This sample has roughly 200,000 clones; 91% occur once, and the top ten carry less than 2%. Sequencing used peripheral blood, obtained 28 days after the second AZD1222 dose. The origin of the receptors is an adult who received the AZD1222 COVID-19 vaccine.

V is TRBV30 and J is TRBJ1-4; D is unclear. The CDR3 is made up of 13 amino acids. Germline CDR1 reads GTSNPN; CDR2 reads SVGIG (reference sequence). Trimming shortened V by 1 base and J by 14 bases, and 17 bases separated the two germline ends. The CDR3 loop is CAWSAQSTGFLFF. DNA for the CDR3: TGTGCCTGGAGTGCGCAAAGTACGGGGTTTCTGTTTTTT.

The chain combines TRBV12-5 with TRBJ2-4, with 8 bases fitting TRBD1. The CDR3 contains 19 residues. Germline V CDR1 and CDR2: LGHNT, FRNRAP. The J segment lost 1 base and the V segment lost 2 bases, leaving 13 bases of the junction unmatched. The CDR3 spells CASGLIVSRGPAAKNIQYF. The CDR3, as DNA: TGTGCTAGTGGTTTGATAGTTTCCAGGGGGCCGGCGGCCAAAAACATTCAGTACTTC.

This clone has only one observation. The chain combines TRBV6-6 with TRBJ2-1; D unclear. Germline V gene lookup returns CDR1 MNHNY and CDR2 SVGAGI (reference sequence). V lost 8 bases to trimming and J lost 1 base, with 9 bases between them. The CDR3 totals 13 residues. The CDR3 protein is CASLGASYNEQFF. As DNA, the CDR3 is TGTGCCAGCCTTGGTGCTTCCTACAATGAGCAGTTCTTC.

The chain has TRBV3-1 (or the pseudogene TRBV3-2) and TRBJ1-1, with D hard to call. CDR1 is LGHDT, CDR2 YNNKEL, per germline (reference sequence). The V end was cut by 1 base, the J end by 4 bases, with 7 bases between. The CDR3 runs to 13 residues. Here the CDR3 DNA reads TGTGCCAGCAGCCAAGTTGTGGGCACTGAAGCTTTCTTT. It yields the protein CASSQVVGTEAFF.

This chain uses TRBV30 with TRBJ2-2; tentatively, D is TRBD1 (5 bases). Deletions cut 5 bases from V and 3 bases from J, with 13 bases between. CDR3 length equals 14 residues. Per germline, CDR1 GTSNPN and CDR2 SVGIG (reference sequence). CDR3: CAWGALAHTGELFF. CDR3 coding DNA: TGTGCCTGGGGGGCGTTGGCTCACACCGGGGAGCTGTTTTTT.

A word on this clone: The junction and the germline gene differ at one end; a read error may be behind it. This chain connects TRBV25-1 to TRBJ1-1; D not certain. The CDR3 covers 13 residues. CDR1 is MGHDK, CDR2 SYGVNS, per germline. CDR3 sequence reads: CASSEWTNTEAFF. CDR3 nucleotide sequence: TGTGCCAGCAGCGAATGGACGAACACTGAAGCTTTCTTT.

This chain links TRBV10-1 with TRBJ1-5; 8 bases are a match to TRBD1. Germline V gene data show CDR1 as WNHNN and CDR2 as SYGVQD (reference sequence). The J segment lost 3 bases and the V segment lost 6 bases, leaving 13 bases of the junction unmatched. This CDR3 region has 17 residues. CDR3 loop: CASRHSIQGGLNQPQHF. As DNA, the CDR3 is TGCGCCAGCAGGCACTCCATACAGGGGGGACTCAATCAGCCCCAGCATTTT.

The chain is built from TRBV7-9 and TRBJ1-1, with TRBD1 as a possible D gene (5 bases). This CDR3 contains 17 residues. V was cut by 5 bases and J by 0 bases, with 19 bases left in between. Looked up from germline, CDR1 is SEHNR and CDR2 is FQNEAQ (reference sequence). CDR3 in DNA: TGTGCCAGCAGCCCCGCGGTTGTGGGGGAAGTGAACACTGAAGCTTTCTTT. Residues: CASSPAVVGEVNTEAFF.

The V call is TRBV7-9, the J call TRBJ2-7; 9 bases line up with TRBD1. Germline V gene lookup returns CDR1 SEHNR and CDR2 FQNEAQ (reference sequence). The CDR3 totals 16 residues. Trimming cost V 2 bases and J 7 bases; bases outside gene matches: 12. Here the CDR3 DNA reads TGTGCCAGCAGCTTAAGGGGACAGGGACCCGGGGGGGAGCAGTACTTC. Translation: CASSLRGQGPGGEQYF.

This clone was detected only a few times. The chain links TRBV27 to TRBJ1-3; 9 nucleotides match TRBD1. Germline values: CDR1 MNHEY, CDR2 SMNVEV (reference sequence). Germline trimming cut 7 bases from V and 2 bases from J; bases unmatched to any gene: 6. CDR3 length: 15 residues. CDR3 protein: CASKWTGATGNTIYF. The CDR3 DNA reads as TGTGCCAGCAAATGGACAGGGGCGACTGGAAACACCATATATTTT.

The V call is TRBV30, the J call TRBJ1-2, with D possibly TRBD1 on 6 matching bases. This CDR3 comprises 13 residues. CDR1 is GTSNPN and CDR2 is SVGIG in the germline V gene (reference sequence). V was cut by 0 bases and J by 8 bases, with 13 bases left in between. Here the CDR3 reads CAWSVWGAEGYTF. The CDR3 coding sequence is TGTGCCTGGAGTGTATGGGGGGCGGAGGGCTACACCTTC. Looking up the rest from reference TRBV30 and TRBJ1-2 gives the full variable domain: SQTIHQWPATLVQPVGSPLSLECTVEGTSNPNLYWYRQAAGRGLQLLFYSVGIGQISSEVPQNLSASRPQDRQFILSSKKLLLSDSGFYLCAWSVWGAEGYTFGSGTRLTVV.

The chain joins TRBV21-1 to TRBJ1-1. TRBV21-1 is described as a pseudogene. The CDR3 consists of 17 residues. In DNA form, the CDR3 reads TGTGCCAGCAGCAAAGCGCTTTGGGGGAAAGAGCCCACTGAAGCTTTCTTT. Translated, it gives CASSKALWGKEPTEAFF.

The CDR3 region has the DNA TGTGCCATCAGTGTGGGGTTGAATGAAAAACTGTTTTTT. This translates into CAISVGLNEKLFF. The genes are TRBV10-3 and TRBJ1-4; D is uncertain. The CDR3 is 13 residues long. The germline CDR1 and CDR2 sequences are ENHRY and SYGVKD. Trimming removed 4 bases at V and 5 bases at J, with 8 bases between.

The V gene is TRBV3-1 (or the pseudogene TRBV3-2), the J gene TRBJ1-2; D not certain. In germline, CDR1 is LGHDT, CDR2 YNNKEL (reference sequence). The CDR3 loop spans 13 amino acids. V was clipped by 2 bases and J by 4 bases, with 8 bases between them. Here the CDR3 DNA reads TGTGCCAGCAGCCAAAGGGTTGGCTATGGCTACACCTTC. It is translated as CASSQRVGYGYTF.

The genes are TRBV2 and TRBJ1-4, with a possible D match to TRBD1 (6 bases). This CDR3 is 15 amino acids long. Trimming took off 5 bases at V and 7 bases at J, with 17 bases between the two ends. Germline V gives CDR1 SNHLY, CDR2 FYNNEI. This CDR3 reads CASSLGRGATEKLFF. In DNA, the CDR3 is TGTGCCAGCAGTCTGGGAAGGGGGGCCACTGAAAAACTGTTTTTT.

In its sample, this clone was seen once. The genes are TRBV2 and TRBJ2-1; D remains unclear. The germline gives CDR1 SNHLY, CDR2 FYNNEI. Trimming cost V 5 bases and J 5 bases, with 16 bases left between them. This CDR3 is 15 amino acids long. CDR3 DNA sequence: TGTGCCAGCAGTCCCCAGCTAGTAGGGCACAATGAGCAGTTCTTC. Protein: CASSPQLVGHNEQFF.

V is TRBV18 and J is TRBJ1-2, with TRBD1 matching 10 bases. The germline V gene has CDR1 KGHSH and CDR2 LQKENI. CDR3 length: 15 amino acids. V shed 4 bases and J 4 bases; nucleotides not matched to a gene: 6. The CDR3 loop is CASSRPGQGVYGYTF. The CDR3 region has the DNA TGTGCCAGCTCACGCCCCGGACAGGGGGTCTATGGCTACACCTTC. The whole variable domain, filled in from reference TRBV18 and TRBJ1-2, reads NAGVMQNPRHLVRRRGQEARLRCSPMKGHSHVYWYRQLPEEGLKFMVYLQKENIIDESGMPKERFSAEFPKEGPSILRIQQVVRGDSAAYFCASSRPGQGVYGYTFGSGTRLTVV.